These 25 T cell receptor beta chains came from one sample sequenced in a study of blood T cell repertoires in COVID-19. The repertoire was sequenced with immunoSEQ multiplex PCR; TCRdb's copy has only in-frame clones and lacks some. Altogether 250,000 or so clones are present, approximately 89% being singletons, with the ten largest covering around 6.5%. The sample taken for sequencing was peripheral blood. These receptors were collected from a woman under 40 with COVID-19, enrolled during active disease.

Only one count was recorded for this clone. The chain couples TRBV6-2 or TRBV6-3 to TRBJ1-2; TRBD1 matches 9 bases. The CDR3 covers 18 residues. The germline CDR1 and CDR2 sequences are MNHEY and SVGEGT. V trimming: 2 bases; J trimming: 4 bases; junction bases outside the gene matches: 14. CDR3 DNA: TGTGCCAGCAGTTACGACCCCGGGACAGGGAGCCCTGGCTATGGCTACACCTTC. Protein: CASSYDPGTGSPGYGYTF.

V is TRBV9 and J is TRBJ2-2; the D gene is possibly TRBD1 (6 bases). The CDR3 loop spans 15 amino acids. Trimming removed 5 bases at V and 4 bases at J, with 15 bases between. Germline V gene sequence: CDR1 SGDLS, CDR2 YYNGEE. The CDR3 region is CASRPPTGITGELFF. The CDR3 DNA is TGTGCCAGCAGGCCACCCACAGGGATCACCGGGGAGCTGTTTTTT.

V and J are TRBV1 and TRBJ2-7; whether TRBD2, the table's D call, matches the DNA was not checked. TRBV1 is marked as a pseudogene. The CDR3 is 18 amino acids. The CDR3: CTSSQDRRGGRPTYEQYV. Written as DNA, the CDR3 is TGCACCAGCAGCCAAGATCGACGGGGCGGGAGGCCCACCTACGAGCAGTACGTC.

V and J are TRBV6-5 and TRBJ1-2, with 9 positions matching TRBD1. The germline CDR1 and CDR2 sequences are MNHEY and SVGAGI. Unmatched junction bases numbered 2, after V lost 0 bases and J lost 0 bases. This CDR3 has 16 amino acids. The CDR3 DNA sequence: TGTGCCAGCAGTTACTCGGGACAGGGCCCTAACTATGGCTACACCTTC. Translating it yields CASSYSGQGPNYGYTF.

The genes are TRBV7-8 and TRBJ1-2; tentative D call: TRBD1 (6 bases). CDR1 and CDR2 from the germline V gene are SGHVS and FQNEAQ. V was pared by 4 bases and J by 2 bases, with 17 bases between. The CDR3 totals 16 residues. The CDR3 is CASSSPTVDRNYGYTF. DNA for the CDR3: TGTGCCAGCAGCTCCCCTACTGTCGACAGGAACTATGGCTACACCTTC.

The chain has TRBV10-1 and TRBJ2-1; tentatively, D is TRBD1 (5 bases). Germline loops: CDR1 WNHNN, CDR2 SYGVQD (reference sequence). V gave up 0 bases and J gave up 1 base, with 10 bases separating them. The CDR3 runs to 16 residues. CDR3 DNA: TGCGCCAGCAGTGAGTCGACTGCAGGGTCCTACAATGAGCAGTTCTTC. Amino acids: CASSESTAGSYNEQFF.

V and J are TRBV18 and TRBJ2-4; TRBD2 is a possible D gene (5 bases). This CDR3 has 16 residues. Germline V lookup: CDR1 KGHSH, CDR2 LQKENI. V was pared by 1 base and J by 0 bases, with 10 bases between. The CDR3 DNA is TGTGCCAGCTCACCACAGCGGATACTAGCCAAAAACATTCAGTACTTC. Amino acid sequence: CASSPQRILAKNIQYF.

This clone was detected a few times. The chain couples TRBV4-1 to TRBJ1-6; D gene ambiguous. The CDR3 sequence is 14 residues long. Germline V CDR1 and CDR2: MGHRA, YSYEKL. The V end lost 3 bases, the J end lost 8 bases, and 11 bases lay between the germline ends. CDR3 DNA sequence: TGCGCCAGCAGCCACGAGCTGATTTATTCACCCCTCCACTTT. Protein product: CASSHELIYSPLHF.

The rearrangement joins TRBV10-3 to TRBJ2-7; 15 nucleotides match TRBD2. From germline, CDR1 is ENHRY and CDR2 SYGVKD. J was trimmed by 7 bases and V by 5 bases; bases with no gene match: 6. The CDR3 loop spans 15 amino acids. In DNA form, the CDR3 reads TGTGCCATCAGTCCGGGACTAGCGGGAGGCGGTGAGCAGTACGTC. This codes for CAISPGLAGGGEQYV.

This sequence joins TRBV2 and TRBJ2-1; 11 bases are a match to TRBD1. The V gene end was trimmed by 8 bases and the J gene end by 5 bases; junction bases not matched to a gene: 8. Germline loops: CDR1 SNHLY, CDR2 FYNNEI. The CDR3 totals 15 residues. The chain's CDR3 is CASRPGQGVNNEQFF. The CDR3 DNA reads TGTGCCAGCCGACCGGGACAGGGGGTTAACAATGAGCAGTTCTTC.

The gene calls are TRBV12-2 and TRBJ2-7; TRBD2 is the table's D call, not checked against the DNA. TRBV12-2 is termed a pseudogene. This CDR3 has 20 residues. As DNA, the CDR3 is TGTGCAAGTCGCTTAATGGCTAGCCAGGGAATGGGTAGCGGAACCTACGAGCAGTACGTC. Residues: CASRLMASQGMGSGTYEQYV.

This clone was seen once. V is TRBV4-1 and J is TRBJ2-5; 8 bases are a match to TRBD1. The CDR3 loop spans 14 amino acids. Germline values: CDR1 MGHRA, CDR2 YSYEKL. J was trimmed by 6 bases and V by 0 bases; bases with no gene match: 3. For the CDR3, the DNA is TGCGCCAGCAGCCAAGAGACAGGGGAAAAGACCCAGTACTTC. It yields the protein CASSQETGEKTQYF.

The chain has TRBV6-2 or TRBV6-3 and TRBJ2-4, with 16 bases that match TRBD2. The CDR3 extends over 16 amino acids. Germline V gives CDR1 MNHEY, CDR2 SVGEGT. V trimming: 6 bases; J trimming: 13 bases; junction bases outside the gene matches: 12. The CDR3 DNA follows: TGTGCCAGCAGCCAACCAACGGGACTAGCGGGGGGGAAACAGTACTTC. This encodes CASSQPTGLAGGKQYF.

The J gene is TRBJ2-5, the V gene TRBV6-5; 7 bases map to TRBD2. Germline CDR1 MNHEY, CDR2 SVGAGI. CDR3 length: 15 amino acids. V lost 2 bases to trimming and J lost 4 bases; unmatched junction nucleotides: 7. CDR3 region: CASSYGGGFVETQYF. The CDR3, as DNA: TGTGCCAGCAGTTACGGGGGGGGGTTTGTAGAGACCCAGTACTTC.

The CDR3 sequence: CSASRGVAGSSNQPQHF. CDR3 DNA sequence: TGCAGTGCTAGTAGGGGTGTTGCGGGGTCGAGCAATCAGCCCCAGCATTTT. V gene TRBV20-1 combines with J gene TRBJ1-5; a possible D gene is TRBD1 (5 bases). V gave up 3 bases and J gave up 1 base, with 19 bases separating them. The CDR3 sequence is 17 residues long. Germline V gene data show CDR1 as DFQATT and CDR2 as SNEGSKA (reference sequence).

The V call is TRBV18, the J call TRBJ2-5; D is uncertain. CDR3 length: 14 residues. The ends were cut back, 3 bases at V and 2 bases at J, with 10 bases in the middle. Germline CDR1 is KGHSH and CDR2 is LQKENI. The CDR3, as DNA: TGTGCCAGCTCACCGGGTGGGCCTCAAGAGACCCAGTACTTC. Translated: CASSPGGPQETQYF.

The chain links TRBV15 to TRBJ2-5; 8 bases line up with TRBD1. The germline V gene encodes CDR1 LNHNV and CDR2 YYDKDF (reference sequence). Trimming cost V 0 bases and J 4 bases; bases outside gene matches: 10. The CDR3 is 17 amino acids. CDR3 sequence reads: CATSRDQAGGLGETQYF. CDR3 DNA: TGTGCCACCAGCAGAGATCAGGCAGGGGGCTTAGGAGAGACCCAGTACTTC.

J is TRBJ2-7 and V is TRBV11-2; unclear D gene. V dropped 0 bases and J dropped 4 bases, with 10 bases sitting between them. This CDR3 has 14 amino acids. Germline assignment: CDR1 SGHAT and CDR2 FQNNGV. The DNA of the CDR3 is TGTGCCAGCAGCTTAGATTCCGCAGGATACGAGCAGTACGTC. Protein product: CASSLDSAGYEQYV.

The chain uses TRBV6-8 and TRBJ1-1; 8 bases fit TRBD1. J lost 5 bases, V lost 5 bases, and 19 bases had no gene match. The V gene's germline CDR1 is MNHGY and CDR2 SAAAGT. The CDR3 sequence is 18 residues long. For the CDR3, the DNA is TGTGCCAGCAGTCCCCTCGCTCTCAGGGGGCCCCCACAGACTGAAGCTTTCTTT. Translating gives CASSPLALRGPPQTEAFF.

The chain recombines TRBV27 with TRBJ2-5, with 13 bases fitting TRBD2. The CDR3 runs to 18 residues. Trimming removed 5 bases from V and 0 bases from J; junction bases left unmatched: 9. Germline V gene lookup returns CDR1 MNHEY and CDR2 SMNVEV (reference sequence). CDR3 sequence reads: CASSPRLAGGWYQETQYF. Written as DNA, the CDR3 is TGTGCCAGCAGTCCACGACTAGCGGGGGGCTGGTACCAAGAGACCCAGTACTTC.

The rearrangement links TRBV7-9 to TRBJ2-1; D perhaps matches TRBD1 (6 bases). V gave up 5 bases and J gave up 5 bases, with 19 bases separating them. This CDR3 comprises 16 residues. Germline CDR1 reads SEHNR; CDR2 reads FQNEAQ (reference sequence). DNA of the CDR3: TGTGCCAGCAGCCAAGGGGGAGCTTTAAAGGACAATGAGCAGTTCTTC. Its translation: CASSQGGALKDNEQFF.

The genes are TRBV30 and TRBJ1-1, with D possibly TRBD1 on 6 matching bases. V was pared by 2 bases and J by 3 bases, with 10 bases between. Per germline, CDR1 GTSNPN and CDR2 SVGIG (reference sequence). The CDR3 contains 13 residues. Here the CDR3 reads CAWSQQGDTEAFF. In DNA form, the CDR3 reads TGTGCCTGGAGTCAACAGGGTGACACTGAAGCTTTCTTT.

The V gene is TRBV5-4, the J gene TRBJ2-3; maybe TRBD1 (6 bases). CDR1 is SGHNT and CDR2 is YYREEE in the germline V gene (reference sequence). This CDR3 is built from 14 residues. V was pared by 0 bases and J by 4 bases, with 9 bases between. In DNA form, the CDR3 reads TGTGCCAGCAGCTTGGACAGGGTGGCAGATACGCAGTATTTT. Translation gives CASSLDRVADTQYF.

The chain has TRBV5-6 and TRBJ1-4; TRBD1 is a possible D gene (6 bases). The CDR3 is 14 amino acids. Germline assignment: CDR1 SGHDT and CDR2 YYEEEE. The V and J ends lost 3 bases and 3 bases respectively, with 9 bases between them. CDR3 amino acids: CASSSDSSNEKLFF. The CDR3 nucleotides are TGTGCCAGCAGCTCGGACAGCTCTAATGAAAAACTGTTTTTT.

CDR3 in amino acids: CASSLGSRRTGELFF. The CDR3 DNA follows: TGCGCCAGCAGCTTGGGGTCCCGGAGGACCGGGGAGCTGTTTTTT. The chain uses TRBV5-1 and TRBJ2-2; D possibly corresponds to TRBD2 (5 bases). This CDR3 spans 15 amino acids. V was shortened by 0 bases and J by 5 bases, with 11 bases between the two germline ends. CDR1 SGHRS and CDR2 YFSETQ come from the germline V gene.